Shown below are 10 T cell receptor beta chains from a single sample sequenced in a study of T cells in Graves' hyperthyroidism and ophthalmopathy. Researchers took RNA transcripts and amplified the TCR beta CDR3 regions from them. During a first-round RT-PCR of the TCR CDR3, the HTBI primer set was used. Using its own MiXCR run on the multiplex PCR reads, TCRdb lists one record per CDR3 protein. This sample has some 720,000 distinct CDR3 sequences, with approximately 16% found just once. Sequences were obtained from blood. Receptor source: a man aged 18-30 years with Graves' hyperthyroidism.

This chain uses TRBV6-2 or TRBV6-3 with TRBJ1-5; 8 bases are a match to TRBD1. Germline V gives CDR1 MNHEY, CDR2 SVGEGT. V gave up 6 bases and J gave up 6 bases; unmatched junction bases: 13. This CDR3 is built from 16 residues. The CDR3 DNA follows: TGTGCCAGCAGACCAACCCCGGACAGGGCGGGTCAGCCCCAGCATTTT. As protein: CASRPTPDRAGQPQHF.

This clonotype was detected a few times. The chain has TRBV7-9 and TRBJ2-3; tentatively, D is TRBD2 (5 bases). The CDR3 is 15 residues long. Germline CDR1 and CDR2: SEHNR and FQNEAQ (reference sequence). V was cut by 4 bases and J by 1 base, with 12 bases left in between. DNA for the CDR3: TGTGCCAGCAGCTCGACGGGATGGGGCACAGATACGCAGTATTTT. Its protein is CASSSTGWGTDTQYF.

The chain links TRBV14 to TRBJ2-5, with D unresolved. This CDR3 is built from 13 residues. Per germline, CDR1 SGHDN and CDR2 FVKESK. V dropped 4 bases and J dropped 5 bases, with 11 bases sitting between them. In DNA, the CDR3 is TGTGCCAGCAGCCGATTGGTGGGGGAGACCCAGTACTTC. This codes for CASSRLVGETQYF. Drawing the rest from reference TRBV14 and TRBJ2-5, the complete variable domain is EAGVTQFPSHSVIEKGQTVTLRCDPISGHDNLYWYRRVMGKEIKFLLHFVKESKQDESGMPNNRFLAERTGGTYSTLKVQPAELEDSGVYFCASSRLVGETQYFGPGTRLLVL.

This clonotype was detected once. The junction departs from germline at one end; a sequencing error may be responsible. This chain joins TRBV12-3 or TRBV12-4 and TRBJ1-6; D might be TRBD1 (5 bases). This CDR3 region has 15 residues. The CDR3 region has the DNA TGTGCCAGCAGTTTTAGGGGCTCCTATAATTCACCCCCCCACTTT. The encoded protein is CASSFRGSYNSPPHF.

This clonotype has at least ten counts. V usage is TRBV18 and J usage is TRBJ1-1, with D hard to call. Trimming left V 5 bases short and J 1 base short, with 5 bases between. The CDR3 totals 12 residues. Germline values: CDR1 KGHSH, CDR2 LQKENI. CDR3 loop: CASSGSNTEAFF. The CDR3 DNA reads TGTGCCAGCTCAGGGTCGAACACTGAAGCTTTCTTT.

This clonotype was counted only a few times. The chain couples TRBV7-9 to TRBJ1-1, with D possibly matching TRBD1 (5 bases). Germline V gives CDR1 SEHNR, CDR2 FQNEAQ (reference sequence). Trimming took off 7 bases at V and 1 base at J, with 19 bases between the two ends. The CDR3 sequence is 16 residues long. The CDR3 region has the DNA TGTGCCAGCACCCCTGGGGGGACGGGGAGGAACACTGAAGCTTTCTTT. Protein product: CASTPGGTGRNTEAFF.

This sequence joins TRBV4-1 and TRBJ2-1, with 14 bases identical to TRBD2. From germline, CDR1 is MGHRA and CDR2 YSYEKL. The trim removed 2 bases at V and 8 bases at J, leaving 5 bases unmatched. The CDR3 has 16 residues. The CDR3 is CASSQPTSGREYEQFF. Here the CDR3 DNA reads TGCGCCAGCAGCCAACCGACTAGCGGGAGGGAGTATGAGCAGTTCTTC.

This clonotype was detected ten times or more. This rearrangement joins TRBV11-2 to TRBJ2-3; 10 nucleotides agree with TRBD1. Germline loops: CDR1 SGHAT, CDR2 FQNNGV. The CDR3 covers 16 residues. V lost 1 base, J lost 6 bases, and 7 bases stayed unmatched. CDR3 sequence (DNA): TGTGCCAGCAGCTTAGGGGGGACAGGGGTGATGGATACGCAGTATTTT. Amino acid sequence: CASSLGGTGVMDTQYF.

This clonotype showed up many times. The chain joins TRBV20-1 to TRBJ1-1, with D hard to call. Trimming stripped 3 bases from V and 0 bases from J, with 11 bases between. The CDR3 totals 14 residues. Looked up from germline, CDR1 is DFQATT and CDR2 is SNEGSKA (reference sequence). The CDR3 DNA reads as TGCAGTGCTAGTCCTGACACCATGAACACTGAAGCTTTCTTT. It encodes CSASPDTMNTEAFF.

This clonotype has ten or more counts. The CDR3 DNA reads as TGTGCCAGCAGTTTGAGGCAGGGAAGAAACATTCAGTACTTC. This translates into CASSLRQGRNIQYF. V gene TRBV12-3 or TRBV12-4 combines with J gene TRBJ2-4, with D possibly matching TRBD1 (5 bases). This CDR3 is built from 14 residues. V lost 3 bases and J 6 bases, leaving 12 bases between the germline ends.